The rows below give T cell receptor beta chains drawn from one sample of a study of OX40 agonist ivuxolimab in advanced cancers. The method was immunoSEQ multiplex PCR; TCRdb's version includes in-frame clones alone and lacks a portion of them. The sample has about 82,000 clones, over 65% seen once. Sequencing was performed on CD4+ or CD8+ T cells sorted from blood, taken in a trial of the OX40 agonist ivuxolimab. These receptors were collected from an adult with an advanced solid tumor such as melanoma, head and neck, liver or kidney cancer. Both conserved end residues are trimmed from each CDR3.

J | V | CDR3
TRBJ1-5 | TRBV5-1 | ASSLGTGDGNQPQH
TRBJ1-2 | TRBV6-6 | ASSLDRERLNYGYT
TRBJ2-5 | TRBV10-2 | ASKNIGRGRGETQY
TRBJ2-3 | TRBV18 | ASSPGIDTQY
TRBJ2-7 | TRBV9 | ASSAREESSYEQY
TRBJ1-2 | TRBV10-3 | AISESPGQGSYGYT
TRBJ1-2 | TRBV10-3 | ANRGGDYGYT
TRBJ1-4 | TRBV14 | ASSRNTGTNEKLF
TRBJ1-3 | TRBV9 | ASSAQGAGNTIY
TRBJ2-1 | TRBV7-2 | ASSTGRGGNLNEQF
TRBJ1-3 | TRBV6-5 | ASSYNRQDRNTIY
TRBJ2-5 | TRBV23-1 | ASRHLRQRQETQY
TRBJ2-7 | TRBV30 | AWLTSGSYEQY
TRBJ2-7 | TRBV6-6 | ASTLGQTPYEQY